A single sample is the source of the 18 T cell receptor beta chains below, sequenced in a study of Graves' ophthalmopathy and Graves' hyperthyroidism. RNA transcripts served as template for amplifying TCR beta CDR3 sequences. RT-PCR in the first round used HTBI primers; a second-round multiplex PCR followed. MiXCR, applied by TCRdb to the multiplex PCR reads, yields one record per CDR3 protein. The sample includes around 1,000,000 distinct CDR3 sequences, about 35% of them seen just once. Sequenced sample: peripheral blood or thyroid tissue (not recorded which). Every receptor here comes from an adult man with Graves' hyperthyroidism.

This clonotype was detected many times. The chain recombines TRBV24-1 with TRBJ2-7, with 9 positions matching TRBD1. The trim removed 3 bases at V and 5 bases at J, leaving 10 bases unmatched. Germline CDR1 reads KGHDR; CDR2 reads SFDVKD. The CDR3 sequence is 16 residues long. CDR3 bases: TGTGCCACCAGTGATGCAGCCGGGACAGGGTCCCACGAGCAGTACTTC. It yields the protein CATSDAAGTGSHEQYF.

In the case of this clonotype: One base away lies a much larger clone, so this may be a sequencing read error. The chain links TRBV10-2 to TRBJ2-7; possible D gene TRBD2, 5 bases. This CDR3 comprises 12 residues. Germline V CDR1 and CDR2: WSHSY, SAAADI. The CDR3 reads CTSRGISYEQYF. CDR3 nucleotides: TGCACCAGCAGAGGGATCTCCTACGAGCAGTACTTC.

This clonotype has at least ten counts. This sequence joins TRBV6-6 and TRBJ2-7; the match to TRBD2 covers 14 bases. V was pared by 6 bases and J by 0 bases, with 4 bases of the junction left unmatched. The germline V gene encodes CDR1 MNHNY and CDR2 SVGAGI (reference sequence). The CDR3 is 16 residues long. The CDR3 bases are TGTGCCAGCAGCCACGGGACTAGCGGGAGCTCCTACGAGCAGTACTTC. Its protein product is CASSHGTSGSSYEQYF.

The chain couples TRBV29-1 to TRBJ2-3, with TRBD2 as a possible D gene (6 bases). The length of the CDR3 is 13 residues. CDR1 is SQVTM and CDR2 is ANQGSEA in the germline V gene. V dropped 3 bases and J dropped 6 bases, with 13 bases sitting between them. The CDR3 sequence: CSVDAGTYDTQYF. DNA for the CDR3: TGCAGCGTTGATGCGGGGACGTACGATACGCAGTATTTT.

About this clonotype itself: This may stem from a read error, because a much larger clone lies one nucleotide away. The chain is built from TRBV5-1 and TRBJ1-1, with D possibly TRBD1 on 6 matching bases. CDR1 and CDR2 from the germline V gene are SGHRS and YFSETQ. This CDR3 comprises 15 residues. CDR3 sequence (DNA): TGCGCCAGCAGCGCCCAAGGGGGTTTGAACGCTGAAGCTTTCTTT. Translated: CASSAQGGLNAEAFF.

In this sample, this clonotype turned up a few times. This chain connects TRBV7-2 to TRBJ1-6; D is undetermined. Germline CDR1 reads SGHTA; CDR2 reads FQGNSA. V lost 3 bases and J 5 bases, leaving 11 bases between the germline ends. The CDR3 loop spans 15 amino acids. This CDR3 is CASSFSGSDNSPLHF. CDR3 nucleotide sequence: TGTGCCAGCAGCTTTTCGGGGTCGGATAATTCACCCCTCCACTTT.

The genes are TRBV9 and TRBJ1-2; 7 nucleotides line up with TRBD1. Germline V gene lookup returns CDR1 SGDLS and CDR2 YYNGEE. V lost 3 bases, J lost 0 bases, and 11 bases stayed unmatched. This CDR3 comprises 17 residues. The CDR3 DNA reads as TGTGCCAGCAGCGCTACGTTCCGGGACAGCCCTAACTATGGCTACACCTTC. Its protein is CASSATFRDSPNYGYTF.

This chain uses TRBV6-5 with TRBJ2-2, with 10 bases identical to TRBD2. V lost 0 bases, J lost 4 bases, and 5 bases stayed unmatched. Germline assignment: CDR1 MNHEY and CDR2 SVGAGI. The CDR3 spans 17 residues. DNA for the CDR3: TGTGCCAGCAGTTACTCTGTAGCGGGGGGCAGCACCGGGGAGCTGTTTTTT. This translates into CASSYSVAGGSTGELFF.

This clonotype was counted at least ten times. The rearrangement links TRBV24-1 to TRBJ2-2; D is undetermined. The CDR3 runs 12 residues. CDR1 KGHDR and CDR2 SFDVKD come from the germline V gene. Trimming took 3 bases from V and 6 from J, leaving 4 bases between them. The CDR3 bases are TGTGCCACCAGTGATCAAGCCGGGGAGCTGTTTTTT. Residues: CATSDQAGELFF.

The V and J genes are TRBV14 and TRBJ1-2; D is unclear. The CDR3 has 18 residues. From germline, CDR1 is SGHDN and CDR2 FVKESK. Trimming stripped 4 bases from V and 1 base from J, with 22 bases between. The chain's CDR3 is CASSPSVGISAINYGYTF. The CDR3 DNA follows: TGTGCCAGCAGCCCCAGCGTGGGCATCTCAGCGATTAACTATGGCTACACCTTC.

This clonotype appeared a single time. The V call is TRBV10-2, the J call TRBJ1-6; D is ambiguous. V lost 0 bases and J 10 bases, leaving 10 bases between the germline ends. This CDR3 spans 14 amino acids. The germline V gene encodes CDR1 WSHSY and CDR2 SAAADI. The CDR3 protein is CASSESQLGSPLHF. In nucleotides, the CDR3 is TGCGCCAGCAGTGAGTCTCAACTGGGGTCACCCCTCCACTTT.

The V and J genes are TRBV7-6 and TRBJ2-7; a possible D gene is TRBD2 (6 bases). Germline V lookup: CDR1 SGHVS, CDR2 FNYEAQ. V gave up 5 bases and J gave up 7 bases, with 15 bases separating them. CDR3 length: 13 residues. CDR3 in amino acids: CASSARRVREQYF. The CDR3 coding sequence is TGTGCCAGCAGCGCCCGGAGGGTAAGGGAGCAGTACTTC.

This clonotype was detected ten times or more. V and J are TRBV6-5 and TRBJ1-1; tentatively, D is TRBD1 (6 bases). Germline loops: CDR1 MNHEY, CDR2 SVGAGI. The CDR3 totals 14 residues. Trimming left V 6 bases short and J 5 bases short, with 16 bases between. The CDR3 nucleotides are TGTGCCAGCAGCCCCAAACAGGGACTGACTGAAGCTTTCTTT. It encodes CASSPKQGLTEAFF.

The rearrangement uses TRBV2 and TRBJ2-7; D ambiguous. Germline loops: CDR1 SNHLY, CDR2 FYNNEI. The CDR3 consists of 12 residues. V was shortened by 4 bases and J by 4 bases, with 8 bases between the two germline ends. The CDR3 DNA follows: TGTGCCAGCAGTGGCATGGGTTACGAGCAGTACTTC. Translating it yields CASSGMGYEQYF.

The gene calls are TRBV29-1 and TRBJ2-5; perhaps TRBD1 as D (6 bases). Trimming removed 5 bases at V and 4 bases at J, with 11 bases between. This CDR3 region has 12 residues. Germline-derived CDR1 and CDR2 are SQVTM and ANQGSEA. CDR3 loop: CSVNRVGETQYF. Here the CDR3 DNA reads TGCAGCGTTAACAGGGTAGGAGAGACCCAGTACTTC.

This clonotype was seen ten or more times. The rearrangement links TRBV19 to TRBJ1-5, with 7 positions matching TRBD1. The CDR3 runs 13 residues. Germline lookup yields CDR1 LNHDA and CDR2 SQIVND (reference sequence). V trimming: 8 bases; J trimming: 5 bases; junction bases outside the gene matches: 6. The CDR3 sequence is CASVDRVDQPQHF. For the CDR3, the DNA is TGTGCCAGTGTTGACAGGGTCGATCAGCCCCAGCATTTT.

This clonotype was found a few times. J is TRBJ2-7 and V is TRBV6-5; 9 positions agree with TRBD1. Germline-derived CDR1 and CDR2 are MNHEY and SVGAGI. The CDR3 consists of 19 residues. After removal of 0 bases from V and 2 bases from J, the junction contained 14 bases not matched to a gene. The CDR3 nucleotides read TGTGCCAGCAGTTACTCGTTCCTGGGACCGGGACAGGGAACCTACGAGCAGTACTTC. This translates into CASSYSFLGPGQGTYEQYF.

The J gene is TRBJ1-2, the V gene TRBV9; a possible D gene is TRBD1 (5 bases). With 9 bases removed from V and 4 bases from J, the gap between germline ends came to 19 bases. This CDR3 has 14 residues. Germline CDR1 SGDLS, CDR2 YYNGEE. CDR3 in amino acids: CAIGARGSSYGYTF. For the CDR3, the DNA is TGTGCCATTGGGGCACGGGGCTCTTCCTATGGCTACACCTTC.